These 19 T cell receptor beta chains were all obtained from the same sample, sequenced in a study of T cell changes during pregnancy in multiple sclerosis. Libraries were prepared by immunoSEQ multiplex PCR; TCRdb keeps only in-frame clonotypes and omits some of them. The table records about 73,000 clones, 85% to 95% of them present only once. The material was peripheral blood, obtained in the third trimester of pregnancy. All receptors derive from a female donor in good health, enrolled as a control in a pregnancy study.

This chain connects TRBV5-1 to TRBJ2-7; possible D gene TRBD2, 5 bases. V was pared by 4 bases and J by 5 bases, with 13 bases between. The length of the CDR3 is 13 residues. Germline V lookup: CDR1 SGHRS, CDR2 YFSETQ. In DNA, the CDR3 is TGCGCCAGCAGCCGGAGGACCCAAGACGAGCAGTACTTC. Protein product: CASSRRTQDEQYF.

The V gene is TRBV28, the J gene TRBJ1-1; 11 bases match TRBD1. The CDR3 extends over 17 amino acids. V lost 5 bases to trimming and J lost 0 bases; unmatched junction nucleotides: 8. Germline values: CDR1 MDHEN, CDR2 SYDVKM. CDR3 region: CASSHPDRGQMNTEAFF. The CDR3 region has the DNA TGTGCCAGCAGTCACCCGGACAGGGGGCAGATGAACACTGAAGCTTTCTTT.

The J gene is TRBJ1-4, the V gene TRBV18, with a tentative D call TRBD1 (5 bases). Trimming took 6 bases from V and 5 from J, leaving 16 bases between them. Germline values: CDR1 KGHSH, CDR2 LQKENI. This CDR3 comprises 15 residues. DNA for the CDR3: TGTGCCAGCTCCCCTTCATCAGGGTTAAATGAAAAACTGTTTTTT. Translating gives CASSPSSGLNEKLFF.

The chain is built from TRBV28 and TRBJ2-4, with D possibly matching TRBD1 (6 bases). The V end was cut by 4 bases, the J end by 3 bases, with 13 bases between. CDR3 size: 15 residues. Germline V gene data show CDR1 as MDHEN and CDR2 as SYDVKM. CDR3 in DNA: TGTGCCAGCAGTTGGGGGAGAGGGGGCAAAAACATTCAGTACTTC. This sequence encodes CASSWGRGGKNIQYF.

This rearrangement joins TRBV4-2 to TRBJ2-3; 9 bases line up with TRBD2. The CDR3 length is 17 residues. The germline gives CDR1 LGHNA, CDR2 YNFKEQ. V lost 0 bases, J lost 3 bases, and 7 bases stayed unmatched. CDR3 sequence (DNA): TGTGCCAGCAGCCAAGATGGGCCTAGCGGGGATACAGATACGCAGTATTTT. Its protein is CASSQDGPSGDTDTQYF.

The rearrangement uses TRBV4-1 and TRBJ2-7; 12 nucleotides line up with TRBD2. The CDR3 totals 17 residues. Germline V gives CDR1 MGHRA, CDR2 YSYEKL. V lost 1 base and J lost 5; bases outside the gene matches: 9. CDR3 sequence: CASSQVGRLAGDHEQYF. The DNA of the CDR3 is TGCGCCAGCAGCCAAGTAGGGAGACTAGCGGGAGATCACGAGCAGTACTTC.

The V gene is TRBV5-6, the J gene TRBJ1-1, with TRBD1 matching over 9 bases. There are 16 residues in the CDR3. Unmatched junction bases numbered 7, after V lost 2 bases and J lost 2 bases. The V gene's germline CDR1 is SGHDT and CDR2 YYEEEE. CDR3 in DNA: TGTGCCAGCAGCTTCCCCTGGACAGGGGTCAACACTGAAGCTTTCTTT. Protein product: CASSFPWTGVNTEAFF.

The CDR3 reads CASGLFLEGTGELFF. In DNA form, the CDR3 reads TGTGCTAGTGGCCTTTTTTTAGAGGGCACCGGGGAGCTGTTTTTT. The V call is TRBV12-5, the J call TRBJ2-2; D is possibly TRBD2 (5 bases). In germline, CDR1 is LGHNT, CDR2 FRNRAP. V was trimmed by 6 bases and J by 4 bases, leaving 15 bases between them. The CDR3 sequence is 15 residues long.

This clone was counted many times. The V gene is TRBV7-9, the J gene TRBJ2-7, with TRBD2 identical over 7 bases. CDR1 is SEHNR, CDR2 FQNEAQ, per germline (reference sequence). This CDR3 has 15 amino acids. The J segment lost 3 bases and the V segment lost 2 bases, leaving 7 bases of the junction unmatched. The CDR3 region has the DNA TGTGCCAGCAGCTTAAGTCTAGCGGAGGACTACGAGCAGTACTTC. This codes for CASSLSLAEDYEQYF.

The chain recombines TRBV28 with TRBJ2-5; 11 bases agree with TRBD2. The CDR3 runs to 16 residues. V shed 5 bases and J 2 bases; nucleotides not matched to a gene: 7. In germline, CDR1 is MDHEN, CDR2 SYDVKM. The CDR3 sequence is CASSLRLAGLQETQYF. The CDR3 DNA reads TGTGCCAGCAGTCTCCGACTAGCGGGGCTGCAAGAGACCCAGTACTTC.

The chain uses TRBV7-6 and TRBJ2-3; D is perhaps TRBD2 (7 bases). V lost 2 bases to trimming and J lost 0 bases, with 21 bases between them. Germline-derived CDR1 and CDR2 are SGHVS and FNYEAQ. This CDR3 has 19 amino acids. CDR3 amino acids: CASSLSLAGARTSTDTQYF. The CDR3 nucleotides are TGTGCCAGCAGCTTAAGTTTGGCGGGGGCCAGGACTAGCACAGATACGCAGTATTTT.

The chain employs TRBV11-1 and TRBJ2-7; D may be TRBD1 (6 bases). V gave up 8 bases and J gave up 3 bases, with 14 bases separating them. Germline V CDR1 and CDR2: SGHAT, FQDESV (reference sequence). CDR3 size: 13 residues. The CDR3 region has the DNA TGTGCCAGCTCACCGAGGGACAACTACGAGCAGTACTTC. Protein sequence: CASSPRDNYEQYF.

The rearrangement uses TRBV28 and TRBJ1-5, with 10 bases lining up with TRBD1. CDR1 and CDR2 from the germline V gene are MDHEN and SYDVKM. Losses at the gene ends were 2 bases for V and 5 bases for J; bases not matched to a gene: 3. The CDR3 has 15 residues. In DNA, the CDR3 is TGTGCCAGCAGTTTACGAGGGACAGGGGATCAGCCCCAGCATTTT. As protein: CASSLRGTGDQPQHF. Together with reference TRBV28 and TRBJ1-5, the CDR3 gives the full variable domain: DVKVTQSSRYLVKRTGEKVFLECVQDMDHENMFWYRQDPGLGLRLIYFSYDVKMKEKGDIPEGYSVSREKKERFSLILESASTNQTSMYLCASSLRGTGDQPQHFGDGTRLSIL.

This chain connects TRBV29-1 to TRBJ2-5; D may be TRBD2 (6 bases). The J call is in doubt because the DNA end fits TRBJ2-7 better. This CDR3 region has 16 residues. CDR1 is SQVTM, CDR2 ANQGSEA, per germline. CDR3 region: CSVEGGGTHATYEQYF. The CDR3 DNA sequence: TGCAGCGTTGAAGGTGGCGGGACCCATGCCACCTACGAGCAGTACTTC.

This clone was picked up many times. The V call is TRBV6-4, the J call TRBJ1-2; TRBD1 matches at 11 bases. The CDR3 is made up of 14 amino acids. Trimming at V came to 2 bases and at J to 6 bases, leaving 2 bases not matched to a gene. Germline-derived CDR1 and CDR2 are MRHNA and SNTAGT. The chain's CDR3 is CASSDGQGANGYTF. CDR3 DNA: TGTGCCAGCAGTGACGGACAGGGGGCCAATGGCTACACCTTC.

The chain carries TRBV29-1 and TRBJ2-1; maybe TRBD2 (6 bases). In germline, CDR1 is SQVTM, CDR2 ANQGSEA. The CDR3 consists of 14 residues. Trimming removed 0 bases at V and 5 bases at J, with 11 bases between. CDR3 DNA: TGCAGCGTTGAAGATCAGTGGGGGGACAATGAGCAGTTCTTC. Protein sequence: CSVEDQWGDNEQFF.

J is TRBJ2-1 and V is TRBV5-5, with 8 bases that match TRBD1. V lost 3 bases, J lost 6 bases, and 11 bases stayed unmatched. In germline, CDR1 is SGHKS, CDR2 YYEKEE (reference sequence). This CDR3 has 16 residues. In nucleotides, the CDR3 is TGTGCCAGCAGCTGGGGACAGGCCGCTTCGTTCAATGAGCAGTTCTTC. Its protein product is CASSWGQAASFNEQFF. Full variable domain (missing parts from reference TRBV5-5 and TRBJ2-1): DAGVTQSPTHLIKTRGQQVTLRCSPISGHKSVSWYQQVLGQGPQFIFQYYEKEERGRGNFPDRFSARQFPNYSSELNVNALLLGDSALYLCASSWGQAASFNEQFFGPGTRLTVL.

This chain connects TRBV28 to TRBJ2-5; D possibly corresponds to TRBD2 (5 bases). Looked up from germline, CDR1 is MDHEN and CDR2 is SYDVKM. The CDR3 totals 16 residues. Between the trimmed V and J ends, which lost 2 bases and 1 base, there was a span of 14 bases. CDR3 in DNA: TGTGCCAGCAGTTTACCCCCGGAGGATCTCCAAGAGACCCAGTACTTC. Translating gives CASSLPPEDLQETQYF.

The genes are TRBV19 and TRBJ1-6; D ambiguous. This CDR3 is 17 amino acids long. Germline V gene lookup returns CDR1 LNHDA and CDR2 SQIVND (reference sequence). Trimming shortened V by 5 bases and J by 0 bases, and 14 bases separated the two germline ends. CDR3 protein: CASSLPQASSYNSPLHF. As DNA, the CDR3 is TGTGCCAGTAGTCTCCCGCAGGCGAGCTCCTATAATTCACCCCTCCACTTT.